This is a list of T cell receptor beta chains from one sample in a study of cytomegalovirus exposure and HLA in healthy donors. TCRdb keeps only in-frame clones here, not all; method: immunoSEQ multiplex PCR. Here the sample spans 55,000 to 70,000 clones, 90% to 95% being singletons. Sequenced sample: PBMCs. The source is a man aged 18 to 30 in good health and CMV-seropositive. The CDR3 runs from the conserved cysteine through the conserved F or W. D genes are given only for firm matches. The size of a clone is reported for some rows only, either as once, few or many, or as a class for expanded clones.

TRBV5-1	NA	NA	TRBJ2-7	TGCGCCAGCAGCTTGGTAGGAGGGCCCGTTTACGAGCAGTACTTC	CASSLVGGPVYEQYF
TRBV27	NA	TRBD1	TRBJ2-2	TGTGCCAGCAGCTCGGGACAGGGGTTCAACGGGGAGCTGTTTTTT	CASSSGQGFNGELFF
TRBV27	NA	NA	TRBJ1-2	TGTGCCAGCAGTTTAGGGGGGGCAGGCTATGGCTACACCTTC	CASSLGGAGYGYTF
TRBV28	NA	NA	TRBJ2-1	TGTGCCAGCAGTCCACAGTACAATGAGCAGTTCTTC	CASSPQYNEQFF
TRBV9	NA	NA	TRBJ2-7	TGTGCCAGCAGCCCGAGTCCAGGTGTCTCCTACGAGCAGTACTTC	CASSPSPGVSYEQYF
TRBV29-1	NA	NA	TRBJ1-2	TGCAGCGTGGGCGGACAGATCTATGGCTACACCTTC	CSVGGQIYGYTF
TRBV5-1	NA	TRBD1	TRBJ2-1	TGCGCCAGCAGCTTCTCGACAGGGGGCCGGAATGAGCAGTTCTTC	CASSFSTGGRNEQFF
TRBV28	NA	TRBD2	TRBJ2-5	TGTGCCAGCAGTTTAAGGGCGGCGGCTAGCGGCCTCCAAGAGACCCAGTACTTC	CASSLRAAASGLQETQYF
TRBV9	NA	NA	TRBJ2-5	TGTGCCAGCAGCGTAGCGGGTGGGGAGACCCAGTACTTC	CASSVAGGETQYF
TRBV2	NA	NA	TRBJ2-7	TGTGCCAGCAGTGCTACTGGCGGATTCTACGAGCAGTACTTC	CASSATGGFYEQYF
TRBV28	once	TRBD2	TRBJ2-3	TGTGCCAGCAGGTCCACTGCGGGGGAGCCGGGTCATACGCAGTATTTT	CASRSTAGEPGHTQYF
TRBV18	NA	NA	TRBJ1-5	TGTGCCAGCTCAGGGATACAGGCCGAAGGTCAGCCCCAGCATTTT	CASSGIQAEGQPQHF
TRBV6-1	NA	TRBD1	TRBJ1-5	TGTGCCAGCAGTGAGACAGGGGTCGTGGGGCCCCAGCATTTT	CASSETGVVGPQHF
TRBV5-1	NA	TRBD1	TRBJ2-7	TGCGCCAGCAGCCTCTGGACAGGGCGTGTCTATGAGCAGTACTTC	CASSLWTGRVYEQYF
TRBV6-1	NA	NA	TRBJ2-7	TGTGCCAGCGTGGCAGCCTACGAGCAGTACTTC	CASVAAYEQYF
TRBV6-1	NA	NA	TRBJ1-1	TGTGCCAGCAGGCCCCCTCAAGAAACGAGAGCTTTCTTT	CASRPPQETRAFF
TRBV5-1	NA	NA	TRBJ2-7	TGCGCCAGCAGCCGAGGCTACGAGCAGTACTTC	CASSRGYEQYF
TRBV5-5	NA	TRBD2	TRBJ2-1	TGTGCCAGCAGCTTGGCCGCTAGCGGGACCCGCTACCCCTTCGAGCAGTTCTTC	CASSLAASGTRYPFEQFF
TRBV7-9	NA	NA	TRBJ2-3	TGTGCCAGCAGATGGGGGGACGCAGATACGCAGTATTTT	CASRWGDADTQYF